These T cell receptor beta chains were read from a single sample in a study of spatial heterogeneity in lung cancer. TCRdb processed the 5' RACE reads anew with MiXCR; each CDR3 protein has one entry. In the table there are about 82,000 distinct CDR3 sequences, roughly 13% of which are singletons. The material was PBMCs, obtained at surgery. The origin of the receptors is a male donor with early-stage non-small cell lung cancer. Both conserved end residues are part of each CDR3. A D gene is named only where the DNA matches it firmly. Only part of the rows carry a size: once, few, many, or a class if the clone is expanded.

TRBJ2-1	few	TRBD2	TRBV29-1	CSVRTSGTYNEQFF	TGCAGCGTTAGGACTAGCGGGACCTACAATGAGCAGTTCTTC
TRBJ2-1	NA	TRBD2	TRBV3-1	CASSHPGLAEYNEQFF	TGTGCCAGCAGCCATCCGGGACTAGCGGAGTACAATGAGCAGTTCTTC
TRBJ2-3	few	TRBD1	TRBV29-1	CSVRVPGTGEYF	TGCAGCGTGAGGGTTCCCGGGACAGGAGAGTATTTT
TRBJ1-4	NA	NA	TRBV29-1	CSVPREPGREKLFF	TGCAGCGTCCCCCGGGAACCTGGGAGAGAAAAACTGTTTTTT
TRBJ1-1	many	NA	TRBV7-2	CASSLYTGSTEAFF	TGTGCCAGCAGTTTATATACAGGGAGCACTGAAGCTTTCTTT
TRBJ2-1	NA	NA	TRBV20-1	CSARLSVSTSYNEQFF	TGCAGTGCTAGACTCTCTGTCTCGACTTCCTACAATGAGCAGTTCTTC
TRBJ2-7	NA	NA	TRBV5-5	CASSHDRFEQYF	TGTGCCAGCAGCCATGACAGGTTCGAGCAGTACTTC
TRBJ2-1	few	TRBD2	TRBV2	CASGTRSGGEQFF	TGTGCCAGCGGGACTAGGAGTGGCGGTGAGCAGTTCTTC
TRBJ2-1	few	NA	TRBV21-1	CASSKVGAKYNEQFF	TGTGCCAGCAGCAAAGTAGGGGCAAAATACAATGAGCAGTTCTTC
TRBJ2-7	once	NA	TRBV20-1	CSARLPTAQGFQQYF	TGCAGTGCTAGACTTCCAACGGCACAGGGATTTCAGCAGTACTTC
TRBJ2-1	few	TRBD1	TRBV24-1	CATSDQDRGGDEQFF	TGTGCCACCAGTGACCAGGACAGGGGTGGGGATGAGCAGTTCTTC
TRBJ2-7	few	TRBD2	TRBV10-3	CAISPSTSGPYEQYF	TGTGCCATCAGCCCCTCGACTAGCGGCCCCTACGAGCAGTACTTC
TRBJ2-1	NA	NA	TRBV5-6	CASSRKGTDLLHEQFF	TGTGCCAGCAGCCGTAAAGGGACTGACTTACTCCATGAGCAGTTCTTC
TRBJ2-7	NA	TRBD1	TRBV20-1	CSATDRDRGQSYEQYF	TGCAGTGCTACCGACCGGGACAGGGGGCAATCCTACGAGCAGTACTTC
TRBJ1-1	few	NA	TRBV7-3	CASSETVMNTEAFF	TGTGCCAGCAGCGAGACAGTTATGAACACTGAAGCTTTCTTT
TRBJ2-1	NA	TRBD2	TRBV10-3	CAISDGREGIEQFF	TGTGCCATCAGTGATGGGAGGGAGGGGATTGAGCAGTTCTTC
TRBJ2-7	NA	NA	TRBV5-5	CASQESYEQYF	TGTGCCAGCCAAGAATCATACGAGCAGTACTTC
TRBJ1-1	few	NA	TRBV29-1	CSVALSSNTEAFF	TGCAGCGTCGCCCTGTCTTCGAACACTGAAGCTTTCTTT
TRBJ2-7	NA	NA	TRBV4-2	CASSQGGGYEQYF	TGTGCCAGCAGCCAAGGGGGAGGCTACGAGCAGTACTTC
TRBJ1-2	many	NA	TRBV11-2	CASSLEGSYGYTF	TGTGCCAGCAGCTTAGAGGGGAGTTACGGCTACACCTTC
TRBJ2-5	many	NA	TRBV29-1	CSVGETQYF	TGCAGCGTTGGAGAGACCCAGTACTTC
TRBJ2-6	many	NA	TRBV3-1	CASSLPAARGANVLTF	TGTGCCAGCAGCCTACCCGCTGCCCGGGGGGCCAACGTCCTGACTTTC
TRBJ2-7	NA	NA	TRBV12-3/TRBV12-4	CASSLWRGEQYF	TGTGCCAGCAGTTTATGGCGAGGCGAGCAGTACTTC
TRBJ1-2	many	NA	TRBV10-3	CAIAGDHYGYTF	TGTGCCATAGCAGGGGATCACTATGGCTACACCTTC
TRBJ2-7	NA	NA	TRBV5-4	CASSPDAEGAFYEQYF	TGTGCCAGCAGCCCCGACGCGGAGGGTGCCTTCTACGAGCAGTACTTC
TRBJ2-1	NA	TRBD2	TRBV12-3/TRBV12-4	CAGPSIGTSGDNEQFF	TGTGCCGGACCTTCCATCGGGACTAGCGGGGACAATGAGCAGTTCTTC
TRBJ2-2	many	TRBD1	TRBV29-1	CSASGQGVVGELFF	TGCAGCGCCTCCGGACAGGGGGTGGTCGGGGAGCTGTTTTTT
TRBJ2-1	NA	NA	TRBV29-1	CSVVRDEQFF	TGCAGCGTTGTCCGGGACGAGCAGTTCTTC
TRBJ2-5	NA	TRBD2	TRBV3-1	CASSQEASGREETQYF	TGTGCCAGCAGCCAAGAAGCTAGCGGGAGAGAGGAGACCCAGTACTTC
TRBJ1-3	few	NA	TRBV5-6	CASSLGAGVGNTIYF	TGTGCCAGCAGCTTGGGCGCAGGGGTCGGAAACACCATATATTTT
TRBJ2-7	many	NA	TRBV7-9	CASSPESPYEQYF	TGTGCCAGCAGCCCCGAAAGCCCCTACGAGCAGTACTTC
TRBJ2-1	NA	NA	TRBV29-1	CSVELNRYNEQFF	TGCAGCGTTGAATTAAACCGATACAATGAGCAGTTCTTC
TRBJ2-6	NA	NA	TRBV25-1	CASSAQTAGANVLTF	TGTGCCAGCAGTGCTCAGACGGCTGGGGCCAACGTCCTGACTTTC
TRBJ2-6	NA	TRBD2	TRBV20-1	CSADGLAGAGANVLTF	TGCAGTGCCGACGGGCTAGCGGGAGCTGGGGCCAACGTCCTGACTTTC
TRBJ2-5	many	TRBD2	TRBV13	CASSSTGTSGMMWPQETQYF	TGTGCCAGCAGCTCGACCGGGACTAGCGGGATGATGTGGCCTCAAGAGACCCAGTACTTC
TRBJ1-1	NA	NA	TRBV7-8	CASSPQSNTEAFF	TGTGCCAGCAGTCCACAGTCGAACACTGAAGCTTTCTTT
TRBJ2-7	NA	TRBD2	TRBV18	CASSPGGAGEQYF	TGTGCCAGCTCACCGGGAGGGGCGGGAGAGCAGTACTTC
TRBJ2-1	few	TRBD2	TRBV6-6	CASLGRTSGTTYNEQFF	TGTGCCAGCCTCGGGAGGACTAGCGGGACCACCTACAATGAGCAGTTCTTC
TRBJ2-2	NA	NA	TRBV29-1	CSVLSQGHTGELFF	TGCAGCGTTTTAAGCCAGGGCCACACCGGGGAGCTGTTTTTT
TRBJ2-1	few	TRBD1	TRBV5-1	CASSLGQGSFYNEQFF	TGCGCCAGCAGCTTGGGACAGGGTAGTTTTTACAATGAGCAGTTCTTC
TRBJ2-1	many	NA	TRBV20-1	CSAPQGRDSYNEQFF	TGCAGTGCCCCCCAAGGGCGGGACTCCTACAATGAGCAGTTCTTC
TRBJ1-1	NA	NA	TRBV11-2	CASSLGGRAEAFF	TGTGCCAGCAGCTTAGGGGGCAGGGCTGAAGCTTTCTTT
TRBJ2-3	few	NA	TRBV5-1	CASSLGTSTDTQYF	TGCGCCAGCAGCTTGGGGACGAGCACAGATACGCAGTATTTT
TRBJ2-1	few	TRBD2	TRBV2	CASSDLGGSFEQFF	TGTGCCAGCAGTGACCTGGGAGGGTCATTTGAGCAGTTCTTC
TRBJ2-6	few	NA	TRBV6-1	CASSPRGGLTSGANVLTF	TGTGCCAGCAGTCCGAGGGGGGGCTTAACGTCTGGGGCCAACGTCCTGACTTTC
TRBJ1-1	NA	NA	TRBV6-6	CASSYPTGNTEAFF	TGTGCCAGCAGTTACCCGACAGGTAACACTGAAGCTTTCTTT
TRBJ2-5	few	TRBD1	TRBV29-1	CSGRQGSRETQYF	TGCAGCGGCCGACAGGGAAGTCGAGAGACCCAGTACTTC
TRBJ1-2	many	NA	TRBV28	CASSPRGLSYGYTF	TGTGCCAGCAGTCCAAGGGGGTTGAGCTATGGCTACACCTTC
TRBJ1-5	many	NA	TRBV2	CASCQDISNQPQHF	TGTGCCAGCTGTCAGGACATTAGCAATCAGCCCCAGCATTTT
TRBJ2-7	NA	NA	TRBV30	CAWSETVSYEQYF	TGTGCCTGGAGTGAGACAGTCTCCTACGAGCAGTACTTC
TRBJ2-7	few	NA	TRBV3-1	CASSPLMGDPYEQYF	TGTGCCAGCAGCCCTTTAATGGGGGACCCCTACGAGCAGTACTTC
TRBJ2-7	NA	TRBD1	TRBV9	CASSMGQGYEQYF	TGTGCCAGCAGCATGGGACAGGGGTACGAGCAGTACTTC
TRBJ2-1	many	NA	TRBV18	CASSGPQGVNEQFF	TGTGCCAGCTCCGGCCCCCAAGGGGTCAATGAGCAGTTCTTC
TRBJ2-3	NA	TRBD1	TRBV7-9	CASSSDRGRTDTQYF	TGTGCCAGCAGCTCGGACAGGGGGCGCACAGATACGCAGTATTTT
TRBJ1-2	many	NA	TRBV13	CASSPPVEIYGYTF	TGTGCCAGCAGCCCTCCTGTGGAAATCTATGGCTACACCTTC